These 5 T cell receptor beta chains share one sample of origin, sequenced in a study of T cells in Graves' hyperthyroidism and ophthalmopathy. Amplified TCR beta CDR3 regions came from RNA transcripts. Researchers ran a first-round RT-PCR on the TCR CDR3 using the HTBI primer set. TCRdb re-analysed the multiplex PCR reads in MiXCR, keeping a single row per CDR3 protein. The sample records some 600,000 distinct CDR3 sequences, approximately 14% being singletons. Specimen: blood. The receptors were gathered from a woman aged 25 to 45 with Graves' hyperthyroidism that later progressed to Graves' ophthalmopathy.

At least ten counts were recorded for this clonotype. The genes are TRBV6-1 and TRBJ2-2; D ambiguous. The length of the CDR3 is 13 residues. Trimming stripped 2 bases from V and 5 bases from J, with 6 bases between. From germline, CDR1 is MNHNS and CDR2 SASEGT. CDR3 sequence reads: CASSETATGELFF. As DNA, the CDR3 is TGTGCCAGCAGTGAAACAGCTACCGGGGAGCTGTTTTTT.

This clonotype was counted many times. The J gene is TRBJ1-6, the V gene TRBV28; 9 bases match TRBD1. The germline V gene encodes CDR1 MDHEN and CDR2 SYDVKM. The junction had 6 bases not matched to a gene; V was cut back by 2 bases and J by 10 bases. CDR3 length equals 15 residues. CDR3 DNA: TGTGCCAGCAGTTTACCGGGACAGGGATGGTCACCCCTCCACTTT. It specifies CASSLPGQGWSPLHF.

The table lists this clonotype with a few counts. The genes are TRBV19 and TRBJ2-5, with D unresolved. CDR1 and CDR2 from the germline V gene are LNHDA and SQIVND (reference sequence). The CDR3 extends over 15 amino acids. Trimming took off 5 bases at V and 2 bases at J, with 15 bases between the two ends. The DNA for the CDR3 is TGTGCCAGTAGTCTCGCAAGGATTGGGCAAGAGACCCAGTACTTC. Protein: CASSLARIGQETQYF.

V and J are TRBV7-9 and TRBJ2-3; D ambiguous. Trimming cost V 5 bases and J 2 bases, with 23 bases left between them. The germline V gene has CDR1 SEHNR and CDR2 FQNEAQ (reference sequence). The CDR3 loop spans 18 amino acids. The CDR3: CASSPPRDSGRYTDTQYF. For the CDR3, the DNA is TGTGCCAGCAGCCCCCCCCGAGATTCGGGCCGGTACACAGATACGCAGTATTTT.

This clonotype has a count of ten or more. V gene TRBV7-2 combines with J gene TRBJ1-2, with TRBD1 matching over 9 bases. With 2 bases clipped from V and 5 bases from J, the junction kept 6 bases outside the gene matches. CDR1 is SGHTA and CDR2 is FQGNSA in the germline V gene. CDR3 size: 15 residues. CDR3 sequence reads: CASSLQDRGRYGYTF. Here the CDR3 DNA reads TGTGCCAGCAGCTTACAGGACAGGGGACGGTATGGCTACACCTTC.